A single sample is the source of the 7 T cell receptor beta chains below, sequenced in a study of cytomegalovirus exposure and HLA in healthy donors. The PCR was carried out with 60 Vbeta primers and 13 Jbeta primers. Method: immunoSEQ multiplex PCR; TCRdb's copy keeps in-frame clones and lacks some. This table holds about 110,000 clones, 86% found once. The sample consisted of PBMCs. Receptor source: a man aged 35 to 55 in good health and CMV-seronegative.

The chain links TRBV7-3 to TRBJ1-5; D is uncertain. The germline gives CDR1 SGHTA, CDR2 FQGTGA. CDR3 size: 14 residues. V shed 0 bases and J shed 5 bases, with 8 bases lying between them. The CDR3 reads CASSLTGGDQPQHF. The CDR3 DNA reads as TGTGCCAGCAGCTTAACCGGCGGAGATCAGCCCCAGCATTTT.

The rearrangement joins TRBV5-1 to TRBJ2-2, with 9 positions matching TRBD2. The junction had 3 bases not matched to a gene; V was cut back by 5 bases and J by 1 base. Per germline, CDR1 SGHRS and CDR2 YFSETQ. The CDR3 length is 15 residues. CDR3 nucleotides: TGCGCCAGCAGAATAGCGGGGGAGAACACCGGGGAGCTGTTTTTT. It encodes CASRIAGENTGELFF. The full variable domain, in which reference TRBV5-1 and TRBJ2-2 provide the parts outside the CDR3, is KAGVTQTPRYLIKTRGQQVTLSCSPISGHRSVSWYQQTPGQGLQFLFEYFSETQRNKGNFPGRFSGRQFSNSRSEMNVSTLELGDSALYLCASRIAGENTGELFFGEGSRLTVL.

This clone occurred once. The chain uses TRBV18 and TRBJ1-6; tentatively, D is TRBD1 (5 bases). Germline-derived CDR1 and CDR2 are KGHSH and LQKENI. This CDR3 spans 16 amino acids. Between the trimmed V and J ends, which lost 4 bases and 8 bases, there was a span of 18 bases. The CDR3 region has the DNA TGTGCCAGCTCACAGTCCAAAGGGGCCTTCGATTCACCCCTCCACTTT. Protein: CASSQSKGAFDSPLHF.

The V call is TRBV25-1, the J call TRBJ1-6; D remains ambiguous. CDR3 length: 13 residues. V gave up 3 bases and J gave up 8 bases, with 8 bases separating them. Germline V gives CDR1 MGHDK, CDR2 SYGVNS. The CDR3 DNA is TGTGCCAGCAGTGAGGAGAGATATTCACCCCTCCACTTT. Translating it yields CASSEERYSPLHF.

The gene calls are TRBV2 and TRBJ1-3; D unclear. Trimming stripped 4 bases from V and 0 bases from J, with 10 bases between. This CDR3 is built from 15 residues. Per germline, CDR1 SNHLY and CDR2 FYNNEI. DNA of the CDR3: TGTGCCAGCAGTGTCATCGCCTACTCTGGAAACACCATATATTTT. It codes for CASSVIAYSGNTIYF.

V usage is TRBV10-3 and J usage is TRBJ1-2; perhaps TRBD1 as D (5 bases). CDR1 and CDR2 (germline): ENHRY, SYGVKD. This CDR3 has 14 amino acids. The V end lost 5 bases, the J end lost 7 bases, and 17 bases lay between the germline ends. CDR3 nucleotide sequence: TGTGCCATCAGTCCCGGCAGGGTGAGAAGTGGCTACACCTTC. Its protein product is CAISPGRVRSGYTF.

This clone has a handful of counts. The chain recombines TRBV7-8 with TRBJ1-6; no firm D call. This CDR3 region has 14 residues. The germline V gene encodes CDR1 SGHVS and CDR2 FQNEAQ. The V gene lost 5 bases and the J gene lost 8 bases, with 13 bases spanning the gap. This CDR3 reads CASSNSNYHSPLHF. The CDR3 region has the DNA TGTGCCAGCAGCAACAGTAATTATCATTCACCCCTCCACTTT.